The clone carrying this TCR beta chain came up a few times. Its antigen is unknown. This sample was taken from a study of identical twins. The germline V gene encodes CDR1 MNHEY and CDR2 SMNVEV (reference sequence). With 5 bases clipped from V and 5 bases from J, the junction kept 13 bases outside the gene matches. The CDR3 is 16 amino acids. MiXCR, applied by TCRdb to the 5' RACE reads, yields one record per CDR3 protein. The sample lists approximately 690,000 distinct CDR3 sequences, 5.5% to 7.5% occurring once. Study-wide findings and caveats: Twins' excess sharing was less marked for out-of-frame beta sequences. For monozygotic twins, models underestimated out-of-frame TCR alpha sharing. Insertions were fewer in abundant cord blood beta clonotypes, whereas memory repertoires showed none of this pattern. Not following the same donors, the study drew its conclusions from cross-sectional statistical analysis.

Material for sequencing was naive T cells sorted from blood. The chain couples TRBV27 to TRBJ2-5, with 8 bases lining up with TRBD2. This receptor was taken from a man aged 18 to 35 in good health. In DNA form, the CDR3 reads TGTGCCAGCAGTCCTATTAGCGGGGTGGCCGTGGAGACCCAGTACTTC. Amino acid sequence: CASSPISGVAVETQYF.